This paragraph reports one T cell receptor (beta chain). No antigen is known for it. The record has no base qualities; no much larger clone is one base away. The sample originates from a study of blood T cell repertoires in COVID-19 (TCRdb year 2020). Notes on the research overall: The collaborator samples originated in the United States, Italy and Spain and spanned the acute and convalescent phases of COVID-19. The prospective study material was composed of cDNA or gDNA derived from T cells, B-cell-depleted T cells, or PBMCs. The dataset comprised deeply sampled blood TCRbeta repertoires from subjects exposed to, actively infected with, or recovered from COVID-19. The repertoires were released in a freely available public database intended as a resource for research on the immune response to SARS-CoV-2. Samples came from the ongoing ImmuneRACE study (first 160 participants) plus 1,254 subjects from 6 global collaborators. Nearly every sample came with metadata listing a de-identified subject ID, COVID-19 status, age in years and sex. HLA class I and class II types, where available, came from metadata supplied by the sample provider rather than from assay-based typing.

Collaborating institutions collected whole blood in K2EDTA tubes following their own protocols. For TCRbeta analysis, collaborator samples were shipped as frozen whole blood, as isolated PBMCs, or as DNA extracted from either sample type. Overall study outcomes, separate from this receptor: Clinical and demographic metadata were provided uncurated, with the amount varying by source and participant.

The CDR3 runs 15 residues from the cysteine to the phenylalanine. The CDR3 DNA has 45 bases and is translated from base 1. The germline V gene sets CDR1 to SGHRS and CDR2 to YFSETQ. Trimming removed 0 bases from V and 6 bases from J, leaving 15 bases between the germline ends. TCRbeta CDR3 regions were amplified from genomic DNA by means of the immunoSEQ Assay, a bias-controlled multiplex PCR. The original methods were these. Within the assay, amplification of reference gene primers was used to estimate how many nucleated cells each sample contained. Sequence reads were collapsed and filtered to measure the absolute abundance of every unique TCRbeta CDR3 rearrangement. For each sample, productive Simpson clonality was calculated as the square root of Simpson's diversity index across productive rearrangements. TCRdb retrieved this table from immuneACCESS and kept in-frame rearrangements only. Not all clones are present; in checked studies, unresolved V genes account for under half, and no reason is known for the remainder. That table furnishes V, J and clone size, whereas the DNA furnished D and trimming. In all, the sample holds 100,000 to 150,000 clones, and around 82% of those were seen once. The leading ten clones occupy about 5.4% of the sample.

The sample taken for sequencing was peripheral blood. The chain is made from TRBV5-1 and TRBJ1-2, with an unclear D gene assignment. The source is a man aged 80 or over with active or convalescent COVID-19. The CDR3 region: CASSLANSESDGYTF. The DNA is TGCGCCAGCAGCTTGGCAAATTCGGAGAGTGATGGCTACACCTTC.